The clone carrying this T cell receptor (beta chain) was recorded at least ten times. The sample comes from a study of T-cell reconstitution after alpha-beta-depleted transplantation in children. Preparing the TCRbeta library involved the use of unique molecular identifiers. In TCRdb, the PCR reads were re-called with MiXCR into one record per CDR3 protein. This table holds some 250,000 distinct CDR3 sequences, 12% found once. This clonotype originated in a human donor who donated a stem cell graft to a child with acute lymphoblastic leukemia. The specimen was PBMCs from the stem cell graft donor, collected from the stem cell graft.

The CDR3 reads CASSPPPLAGTDTQYF. The DNA of the CDR3 is TGTGCCAGCTCACCACCGCCCCTAGCGGGCACAGATACGCAGTATTTT. The chain links TRBV18 to TRBJ2-3; 7 nucleotides agree with TRBD2. There are 16 residues in the CDR3. The V and J ends lost 0 bases and 1 base, in that order; junction bases with no gene match: 4. The germline gives CDR1 KGHSH, CDR2 LQKENI.